The T cell receptor beta chain described here comes from a study of molecular identifiers for immune sequencing clone quantification. Study-wide results and limits: Detecting spiked Jurkat TCR RNA from one cell among roughly 1 million naive cells was reportedly possible.

Listed TCR primers, together with previously described methods, were used for the bulk TCR libraries. TCRdb re-derived calls from the PCR reads in MiXCR, one entry per CDR3 protein. The sample shows about 65,000 distinct CDR3 sequences, 18% of them seen only once. Germline lookup yields CDR1 MGHRA and CDR2 YSYEKL. This CDR3 region has 13 residues. In its sample, this clonotype was seen a few times. Its specificity is unknown. Compared with germline, one end of the junction differs, possibly owing to a read error. Based on a CD8+CD4-CCR7+CD45RA+ profile, naive CD8 T cells were sorted. This sequence was found in a human donor in good health. Some libraries in this study had Jurkat cell RNA spiked in. The V call is TRBV4-1, the J call TRBJ2-1; no clear D. The sequencing input was naive CD8+ T cells from blood, with Jurkat cell RNA spiked in. Described subset: FACS-sorted CD8+CD4-CCR7+CD45RA+ naive T cells. The DNA for the CDR3 is TGCGCCAGCAGCCAGGCGCTTAACAATGAGCAGTCCTTC. Translating gives CASSQALNNEQSF.